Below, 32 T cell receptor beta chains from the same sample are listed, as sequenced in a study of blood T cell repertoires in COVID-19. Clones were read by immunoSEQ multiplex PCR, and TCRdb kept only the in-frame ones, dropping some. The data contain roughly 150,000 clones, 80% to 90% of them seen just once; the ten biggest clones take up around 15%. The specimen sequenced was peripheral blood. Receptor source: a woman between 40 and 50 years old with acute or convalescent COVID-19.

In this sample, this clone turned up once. DNA for the CDR3: TGTGCCAGCAGTCCTGGGGGAGGGGTGAACACTGAAGCTTTCTTT. It codes for CASSPGGGVNTEAFF. The rearrangement joins TRBV6-5 to TRBJ1-1, with a tentative D call TRBD1 (5 bases). The V gene lost 5 bases and the J gene lost 0 bases, with 13 bases spanning the gap. Germline V gene lookup returns CDR1 MNHEY and CDR2 SVGAGI. The CDR3 is 15 amino acids.

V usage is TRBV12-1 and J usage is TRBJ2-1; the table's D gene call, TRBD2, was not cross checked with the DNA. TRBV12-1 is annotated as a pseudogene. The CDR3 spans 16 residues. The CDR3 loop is CASPRRGRDLYNEQFF. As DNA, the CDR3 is TGTGCCAGCCCACGGAGGGGCCGCGACCTTTACAATGAGCAGTTCTTC.

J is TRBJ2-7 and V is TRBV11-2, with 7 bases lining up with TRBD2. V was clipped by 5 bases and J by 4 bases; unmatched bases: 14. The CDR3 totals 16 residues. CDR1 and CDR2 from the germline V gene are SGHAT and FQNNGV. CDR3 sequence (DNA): TGTGCCAGCAGCCAACAACCGGGAGGCCAGTATTACGAGCAGTACTTC. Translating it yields CASSQQPGGQYYEQYF. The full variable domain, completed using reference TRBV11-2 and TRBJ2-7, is EAGVAQSPRYKIIEKRQSVAFWCNPISGHATLYWYQQILGQGPKLLIQFQNNGVVDDSQLPKDRFSAERLKGVDSTLKIQPAKLEDSAVYLCASSQQPGGQYYEQYFGPGTRLTVT.

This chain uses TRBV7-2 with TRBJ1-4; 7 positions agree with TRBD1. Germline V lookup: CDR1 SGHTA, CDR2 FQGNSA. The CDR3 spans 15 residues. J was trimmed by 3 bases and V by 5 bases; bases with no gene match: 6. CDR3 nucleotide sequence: TGTGCCAGCAGCACAGCAGGGGGTGCTAATGAAAAACTGTTTTTT. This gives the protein CASSTAGGANEKLFF.

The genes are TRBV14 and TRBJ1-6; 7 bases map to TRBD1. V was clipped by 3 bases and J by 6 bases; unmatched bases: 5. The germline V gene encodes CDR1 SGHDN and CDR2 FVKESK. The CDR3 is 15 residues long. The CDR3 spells CASSHPTGSNSPLHF. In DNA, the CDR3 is TGTGCCAGCAGCCACCCGACAGGGTCTAATTCACCCCTCCACTTT.

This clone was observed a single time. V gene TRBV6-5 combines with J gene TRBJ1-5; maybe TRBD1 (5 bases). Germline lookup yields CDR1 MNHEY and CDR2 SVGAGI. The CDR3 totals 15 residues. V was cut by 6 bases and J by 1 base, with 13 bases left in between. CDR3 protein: CASRSGRSSNQPQHF. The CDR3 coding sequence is TGTGCCAGCAGGTCAGGGCGGTCGAGCAATCAGCCCCAGCATTTT.

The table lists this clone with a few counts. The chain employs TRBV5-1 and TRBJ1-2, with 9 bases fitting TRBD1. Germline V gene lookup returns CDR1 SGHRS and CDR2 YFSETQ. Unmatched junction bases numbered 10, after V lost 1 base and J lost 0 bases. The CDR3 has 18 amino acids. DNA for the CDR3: TGCGCCAGCAGCTTGAACGGGGGACAGGGAACCTCTAACTATGGCTACACCTTC. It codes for CASSLNGGQGTSNYGYTF.

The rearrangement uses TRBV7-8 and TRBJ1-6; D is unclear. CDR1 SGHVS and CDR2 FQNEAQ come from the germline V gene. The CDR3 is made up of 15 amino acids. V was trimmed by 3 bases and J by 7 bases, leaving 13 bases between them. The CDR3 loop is CASSFSPDLNSPLHF. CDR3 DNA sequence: TGTGCCAGCAGCTTTTCTCCAGATTTGAATTCACCCCTCCACTTT.

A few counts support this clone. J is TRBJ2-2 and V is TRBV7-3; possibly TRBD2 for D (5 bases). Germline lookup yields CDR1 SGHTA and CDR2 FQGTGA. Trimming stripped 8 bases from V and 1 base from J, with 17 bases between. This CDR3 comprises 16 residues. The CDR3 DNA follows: TGTGCCAGCTCCCCAGCCGGGGTGAGGAACACCGGGGAGCTGTTTTTT. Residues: CASSPAGVRNTGELFF.

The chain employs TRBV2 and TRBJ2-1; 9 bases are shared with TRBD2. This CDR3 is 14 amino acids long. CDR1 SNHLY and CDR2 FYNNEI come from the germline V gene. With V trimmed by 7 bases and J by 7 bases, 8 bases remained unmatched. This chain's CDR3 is CASKGAGGANEQFF. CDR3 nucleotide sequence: TGTGCCAGCAAAGGAGCGGGGGGCGCGAATGAGCAGTTCTTC.

The CDR3 is CAEQGDYEAFF. CDR3 nucleotides: TGTGCCGAACAGGGAGATTATGAAGCTTTCTTT. This chain links TRBV2 with TRBJ1-1; tentatively, D is TRBD1 (6 bases). Germline V gene sequence: CDR1 SNHLY, CDR2 FYNNEI. Trimming took 11 bases from V and 7 from J, leaving 14 bases between them. This CDR3 spans 11 amino acids.

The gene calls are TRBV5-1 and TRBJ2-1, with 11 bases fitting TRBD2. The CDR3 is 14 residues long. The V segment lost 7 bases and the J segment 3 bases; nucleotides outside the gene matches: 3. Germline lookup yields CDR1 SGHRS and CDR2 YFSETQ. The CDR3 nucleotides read TGCGCCAGCCTTGGGACTAGCGGCTACAATGAGCAGTTCTTC. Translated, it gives CASLGTSGYNEQFF.

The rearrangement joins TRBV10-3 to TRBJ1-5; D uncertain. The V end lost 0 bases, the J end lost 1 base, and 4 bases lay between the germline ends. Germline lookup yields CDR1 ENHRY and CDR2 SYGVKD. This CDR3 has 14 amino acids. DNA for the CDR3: TGTGCCATCAGTGAGTCGCAGAGCAATCAGCCCCAGCATTTT. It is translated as CAISESQSNQPQHF.

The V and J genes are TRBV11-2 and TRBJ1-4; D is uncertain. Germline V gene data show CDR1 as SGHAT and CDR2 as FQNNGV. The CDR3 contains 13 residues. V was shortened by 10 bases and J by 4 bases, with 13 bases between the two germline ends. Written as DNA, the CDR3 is TGTGCCACACGGCGGCGCGGTAATGAAAAACTGTTTTTT. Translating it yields CATRRRGNEKLFF.

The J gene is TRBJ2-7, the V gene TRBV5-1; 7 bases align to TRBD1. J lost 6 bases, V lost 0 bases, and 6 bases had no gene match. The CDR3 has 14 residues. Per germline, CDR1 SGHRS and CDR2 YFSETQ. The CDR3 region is CASSLEGAQGEQYF. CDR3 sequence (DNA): TGCGCCAGCAGCTTGGAGGGGGCCCAAGGCGAGCAGTACTTC.

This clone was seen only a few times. In DNA, the CDR3 is TGTGCCAGCAGCGGAGGCGGGGGGGAATACACAGATACGCAGTATTTT. Translation: CASSGGGGEYTDTQYF. The V gene is TRBV7-9, the J gene TRBJ2-3; 9 bases align to TRBD2. The germline V gene has CDR1 SEHNR and CDR2 FQNEAQ (reference sequence). J gave up 2 bases and V 5 bases, and 8 bases lay outside the gene matches. CDR3 length equals 16 residues.

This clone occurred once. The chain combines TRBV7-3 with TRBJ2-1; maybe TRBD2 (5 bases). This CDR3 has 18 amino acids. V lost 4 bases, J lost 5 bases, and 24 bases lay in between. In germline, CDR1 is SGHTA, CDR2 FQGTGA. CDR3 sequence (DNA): TGTGCCAGCAGCTCGCTGCTATATGACCGTAAGGAGGACAATGAGCAGTTCTTC. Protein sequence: CASSSLLYDRKEDNEQFF.

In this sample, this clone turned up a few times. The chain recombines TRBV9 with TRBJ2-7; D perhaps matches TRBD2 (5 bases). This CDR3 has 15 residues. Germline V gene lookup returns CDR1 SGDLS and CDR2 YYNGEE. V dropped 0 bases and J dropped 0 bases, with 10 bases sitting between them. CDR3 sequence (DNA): TGTGCCAGCAGCGTAGCTGAGGGCGTCTCCTACGAGCAGTACTTC. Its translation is CASSVAEGVSYEQYF.

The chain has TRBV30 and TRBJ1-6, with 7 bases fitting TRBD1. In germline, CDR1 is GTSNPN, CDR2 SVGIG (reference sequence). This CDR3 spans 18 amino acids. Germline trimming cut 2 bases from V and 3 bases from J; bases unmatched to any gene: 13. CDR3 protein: CAWSMITGDLFYNSPLHF. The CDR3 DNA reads TGTGCCTGGAGTATGATCACAGGGGACCTCTTCTATAATTCACCCCTCCACTTT. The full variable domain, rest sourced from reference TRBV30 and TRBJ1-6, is SQTIHQWPATLVQPVGSPLSLECTVEGTSNPNLYWYRQAAGRGLQLLFYSVGIGQISSEVPQNLSASRPQDRQFILSSKKLLLSDSGFYLCAWSMITGDLFYNSPLHFGNGTRLTVT.

The CDR3 loop is CASSPGGMKLDTGELFF. For the CDR3, the DNA is TGTGCCAGCAGTCCAGGGGGAATGAAGCTTGACACCGGGGAGCTGTTTTTT. V usage is TRBV7-3 and J usage is TRBJ2-2; 7 nucleotides align to TRBD1. CDR1 SGHTA and CDR2 FQGTGA come from the germline V gene. V gave up 6 bases and J gave up 3 bases; unmatched junction bases: 13. CDR3 length equals 17 residues.

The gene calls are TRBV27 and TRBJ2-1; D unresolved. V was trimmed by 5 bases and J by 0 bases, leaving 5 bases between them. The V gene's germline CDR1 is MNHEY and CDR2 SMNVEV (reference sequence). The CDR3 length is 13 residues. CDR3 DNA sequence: TGTGCCAGCAGTAAGAGCTCCTACAATGAGCAGTTCTTC. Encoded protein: CASSKSSYNEQFF.

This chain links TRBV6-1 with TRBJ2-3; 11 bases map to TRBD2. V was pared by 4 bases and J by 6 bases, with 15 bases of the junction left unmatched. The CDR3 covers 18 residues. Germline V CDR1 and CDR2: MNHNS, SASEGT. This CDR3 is CASSGASSGGRAWDTQYF. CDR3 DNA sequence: TGTGCCAGCAGTGGGGCTTCTAGCGGGGGGAGGGCATGGGATACGCAGTATTTT.

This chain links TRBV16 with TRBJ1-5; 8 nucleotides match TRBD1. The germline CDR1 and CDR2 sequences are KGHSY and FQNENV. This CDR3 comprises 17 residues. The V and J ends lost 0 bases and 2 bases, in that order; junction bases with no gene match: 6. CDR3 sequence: CASSQSGGQGGNQPQHF. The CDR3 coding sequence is TGTGCCAGCAGCCAATCGGGAGGACAGGGTGGCAATCAGCCCCAGCATTTT.

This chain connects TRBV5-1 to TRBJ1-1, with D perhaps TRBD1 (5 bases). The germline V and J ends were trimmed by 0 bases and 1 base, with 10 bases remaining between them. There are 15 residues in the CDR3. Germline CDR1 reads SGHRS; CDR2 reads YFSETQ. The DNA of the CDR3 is TGCGCCAGCAGCTTGGAGGGGCATAAGAACACTGAAGCTTTCTTT. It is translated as CASSLEGHKNTEAFF. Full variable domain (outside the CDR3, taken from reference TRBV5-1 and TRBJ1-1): KAGVTQTPRYLIKTRGQQVTLSCSPISGHRSVSWYQQTPGQGLQFLFEYFSETQRNKGNFPGRFSGRQFSNSRSEMNVSTLELGDSALYLCASSLEGHKNTEAFFGQGTRLTVV.

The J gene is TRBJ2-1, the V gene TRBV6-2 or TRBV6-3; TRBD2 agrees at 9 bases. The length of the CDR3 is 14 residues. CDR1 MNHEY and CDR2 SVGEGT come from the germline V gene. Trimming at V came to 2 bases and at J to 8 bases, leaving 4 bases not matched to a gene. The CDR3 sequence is CASSYGGRADEQFF. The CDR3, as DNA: TGTGCCAGCAGTTACGGCGGGAGGGCCGATGAGCAGTTCTTC.

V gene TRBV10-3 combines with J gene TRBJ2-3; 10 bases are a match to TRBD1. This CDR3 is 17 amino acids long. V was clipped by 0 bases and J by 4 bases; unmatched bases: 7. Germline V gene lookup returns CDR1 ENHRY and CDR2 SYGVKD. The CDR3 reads CAISESTRQGASDTQYF. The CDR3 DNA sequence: TGTGCCATCAGTGAGTCAACCCGACAGGGGGCGTCAGATACGCAGTATTTT.

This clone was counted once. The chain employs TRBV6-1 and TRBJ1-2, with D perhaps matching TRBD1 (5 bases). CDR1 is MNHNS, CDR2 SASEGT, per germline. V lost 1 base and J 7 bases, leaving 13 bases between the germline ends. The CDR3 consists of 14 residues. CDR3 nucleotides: TGTGCCAGCAGTGAAGTTGCAGGGATAGGTGGCTACACCTTC. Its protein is CASSEVAGIGGYTF.

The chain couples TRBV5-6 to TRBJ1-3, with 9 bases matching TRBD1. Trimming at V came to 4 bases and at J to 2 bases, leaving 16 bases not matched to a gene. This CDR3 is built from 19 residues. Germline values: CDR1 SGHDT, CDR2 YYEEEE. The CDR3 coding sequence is TGTGCCAGCAGCACGAGAACTACAGGGGGCTTAAACACTGGAAACACCATATATTTT. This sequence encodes CASSTRTTGGLNTGNTIYF.

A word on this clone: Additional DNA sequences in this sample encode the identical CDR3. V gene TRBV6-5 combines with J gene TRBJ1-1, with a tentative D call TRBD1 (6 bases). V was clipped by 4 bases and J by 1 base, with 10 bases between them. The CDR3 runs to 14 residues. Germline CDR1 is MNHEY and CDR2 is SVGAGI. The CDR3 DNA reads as TGTGCCAGCAGTTCGCCAGGGGCGAACACTGAAGCTTTCTTT. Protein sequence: CASSSPGANTEAFF.

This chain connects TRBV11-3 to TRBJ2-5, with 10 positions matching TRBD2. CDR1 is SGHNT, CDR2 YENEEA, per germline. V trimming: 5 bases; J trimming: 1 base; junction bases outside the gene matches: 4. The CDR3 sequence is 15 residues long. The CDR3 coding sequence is TGTGCCAGCAGCGCCAGACTAGCGGGCCAAGAGACCCAGTACTTC. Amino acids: CASSARLAGQETQYF. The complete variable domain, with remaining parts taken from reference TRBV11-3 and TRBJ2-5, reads EAGVVQSPRYKIIEKKQPVAFWCNPISGHNTLYWYLQNLGQGPELLIRYENEEAVDDSQLPKDRFSAERLKGVDSTLKIQPAELGDSAVYLCASSARLAGQETQYFGPGTRLLVL.

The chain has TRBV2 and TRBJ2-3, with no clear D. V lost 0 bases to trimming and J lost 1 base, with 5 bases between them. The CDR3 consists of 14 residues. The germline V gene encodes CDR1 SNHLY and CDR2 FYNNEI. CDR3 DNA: TGTGCCAGCAGTGAAGCGGCCCGCACAGATACGCAGTATTTT. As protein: CASSEAARTDTQYF.

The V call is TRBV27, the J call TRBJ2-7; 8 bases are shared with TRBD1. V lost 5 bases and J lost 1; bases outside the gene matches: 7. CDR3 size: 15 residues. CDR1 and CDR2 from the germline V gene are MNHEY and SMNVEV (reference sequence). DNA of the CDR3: TGTGCCAGCAGTCTTGGGACAGGCGGGTCCTACGAGCAGTACTTC. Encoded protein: CASSLGTGGSYEQYF.